This T cell receptor beta chain was sequenced in a study of cytomegalovirus exposure and HLA in healthy donors. The V end lost 3 bases, the J end lost 4 bases, and 22 bases lay between the germline ends. There are 17 residues in the CDR3. Germline CDR1 MNHEY, CDR2 SMNVEV (reference sequence). Amplification used 60 Vbeta primers and 13 Jbeta primers. Repertoires were generated with immunoSEQ multiplex PCR, while TCRdb's copy carries only in-frame clones and drops some. The sample has over 150,000 clones, over 70% seen once; the top ten hold around 9.8%. This sequence joins TRBV27 and TRBJ2-7, with D possibly TRBD1 on 6 matching bases. Sequencing input: PBMCs. The source is a man younger than 35 in good health and CMV-seropositive. CDR3: CASSLGMGAVSIYEQYF. In DNA, the CDR3 is TGTGCCAGCAGTTTGGGTATGGGGGCTGTATCTATATACGAGCAGTACTTC.